A selection of T cell receptor beta chains follows, all from one sample in a study of cytomegalovirus exposure and HLA in healthy donors. Profiling relied on immunoSEQ multiplex PCR, and the TCRdb table lists in-frame clones only, not all of them. Of some 250,000 clones listed, roughly 87% are singletons. Sequenced sample: PBMCs. Receptors originate from a woman in her forties in good health and CMV-seropositive. Each CDR3 is given with its conserved first and last residue. The order of the fields is clone size, V gene, D gene, J gene, CDR3 protein, CDR3 DNA. D genes are given only for firm matches. The size of a clone is reported for some rows only, either as once, few or many, or as a class for expanded clones.

>NA|TRBV10-3|TRBD2|TRBJ2-2
CAIRDAGTSSVELFF
TGTGCCATCAGGGACGCCGGGACTAGCTCGGTGGAGCTGTTTTTT
>NA|TRBV7-7|NA|TRBJ1-1
CASSPLAGANTEAFF
TGTGCTAGCAGCCCTCTGGCGGGGGCGAACACTGAAGCTTTCTTT
>NA|TRBV29-1|TRBD1|TRBJ2-7
CSVEDVDRGNRDEQYF
TGCAGCGTTGAAGACGTTGACAGGGGGAATCGTGACGAGCAGTACTTC
>NA|TRBV4-1|NA|TRBJ1-2
CASSQERRSSGYTF
TGCGCCAGCAGCCAAGAGAGGCGGTCCTCCGGCTACACCTTC
>NA|TRBV19|TRBD2|TRBJ2-1
CASSPSSLRLADQTDEQFF
TGTGCCAGTAGCCCTTCATCCCTAAGACTAGCGGACCAGACGGATGAGCAGTTCTTC
>few|TRBV12-5|TRBD1|TRBJ1-3
CASGSGTWTGYSGNTIYF
TGTGCTAGTGGTTCCGGGACGTGGACAGGTTACTCTGGAAACACCATATATTTT
>NA|TRBV27|NA|TRBJ1-4
CASSLKGDVGKLFF
TGTGCCAGCAGTTTAAAGGGGGACGTGGGAAAACTGTTTTTT
>few|TRBV2|NA|TRBJ2-2
CASSRSWSLIF
TGTGCCAGCAGTCGGTCCTGGAGCTTAATTTTT
>NA|TRBV7-6|NA|TRBJ1-1
CASSLNRGGRVEAFF
TGTGCCAGCAGCTTAAACCGCGGGGGGCGGGTTGAAGCTTTCTTT
>NA|TRBV7-9|NA|TRBJ1-1
CASSLTRRMNTEAFF
TGTGCCAGCAGCTTGACACGACGGATGAACACTGAAGCTTTCTTT
>few|TRBV19|TRBD1|TRBJ1-3
CASSWTGGNTIYF
TGTGCCAGTAGTTGGACAGGGGGAAACACCATATATTTT
>NA|TRBV7-2|NA|TRBJ1-1
CASSTTRRGNTEAFF
TGTGCCAGCAGCACAACGCGGCGCGGTAACACTGAAGCTTTCTTT
>NA|TRBV7-2|TRBD1|TRBJ1-1
CASSQVGTGSLMNTEAFF
TGTGCCAGCAGCCAAGTCGGGACAGGTTCTCTTATGAACACTGAAGCTTTCTTT
>NA|TRBV9|TRBD1|TRBJ2-3
CASSGRTGSTDTQYF
TGTGCCAGCAGCGGACGGACAGGATCAACAGATACGCAGTATTTT
>NA|TRBV15|TRBD1|TRBJ1-2
CATSRLGQTHGYTF
TGTGCCACCAGCAGGCTGGGACAGACCCATGGCTACACCTTC
>NA|TRBV21-1|NA|TRBJ1-2
CASSKLFRDRELYGYTF
TGTGCCAGCAGCAAATTGTTCCGGGACAGGGAACTCTATGGCTACACCTTC
>NA|TRBV4-2|NA|TRBJ1-2
CASSRDSYTGTNNYGYTF
TGTGCCAGCAGCCGAGACAGTTACACAGGAACAAATAACTATGGCTACACCTTC
>NA|TRBV15|TRBD2|TRBJ2-1
CATSRGLAGVPEQFF
TGTGCCACCAGCAGAGGACTAGCGGGAGTTCCTGAGCAGTTCTTC
>once|TRBV6-5|NA|TRBJ1-2
CASSYSRQGKGYTF
TGTGCCAGCAGTTACTCGAGGCAGGGGAAGGGCTACACCTTC
>NA|TRBV12-5|NA|TRBJ1-5
CASGSDGVVQPQHF
TGTGCTAGTGGTTCCGACGGGGTCGTTCAGCCCCAGCATTTT
>NA|TRBV18|TRBD1|TRBJ1-4
CASSPRQGATEKLFF
TGTGCCAGCTCACCCCGACAGGGGGCTACTGAAAAACTGTTTTTT
>NA|TRBV6-5|TRBD2|TRBJ2-7
CASSTTSGSTYEQYF
TGTGCCAGCAGTACCACTAGCGGGAGTACCTACGAGCAGTACTTC
>NA|TRBV19|TRBD2|TRBJ2-3
CASSGGTSGTPSTDTQYF
TGTGCCAGTAGTGGGGGAACTAGCGGGACCCCTAGCACAGATACGCAGTATTTT
>NA|TRBV18|NA|TRBJ1-2
CASSSGGGYTF
TGTGCCAGCTCATCTGGAGGCGGCTACACCTTC
>few|TRBV5-1|TRBD1|TRBJ2-2
CASSIRGSGTGELFF
TGCGCCAGCAGTATCAGGGGGTCCGGAACCGGGGAGCTGTTTTTT
>NA|TRBV9|TRBD2|TRBJ2-3
CASSEGRGIFTDTQYF
TGTGCCAGCAGCGAGGGGAGGGGAATTTTCACAGATACGCAGTATTTT
>NA|TRBV21-1|NA|TRBJ1-5
CASSSGTGTGVNQPQHF
TGTGCCAGCAGTTCCGGAACCGGGACAGGGGTAAATCAGCCCCAGCATTTT
>NA|TRBV7-7|NA|TRBJ2-1
CASSPDSFNEQFF
TGTGCTAGCAGCCCCGACTCATTCAATGAGCAGTTCTTC
>NA|TRBV7-9|TRBD1|TRBJ1-2
CASSFPGQILYGYTF
TGTGCCAGCAGCTTTCCGGGACAGATCCTCTATGGCTACACCTTC
>NA|TRBV5-1|NA|TRBJ2-1
CASSAEGNEQFF
TGCGCCAGCAGCGCTGAGGGCAATGAGCAGTTCTTC
>NA|TRBV29-1|NA|TRBJ1-1
CSVTRGAGEAFF
TGCAGCGTAACGCGTGGGGCAGGGGAAGCTTTCTTT
>once|TRBV5-6|NA|TRBJ2-7
CASTIGGADYEQYF
TGTGCCAGCACTATAGGGGGGGCCGACTACGAGCAGTACTTC
>NA|TRBV7-9|TRBD2|TRBJ2-3
CASSFSGGAEDTQYF
TGTGCCAGCAGCTTTAGCGGGGGGGCCGAAGATACGCAGTATTTT
>NA|TRBV29-1|NA|TRBJ1-1
CSVVIGVNTEAFF
TGCAGCGTTGTTATAGGGGTGAACACTGAAGCTTTCTTT
>NA|TRBV7-3|TRBD1|TRBJ1-2
CASSGAAGGAGGYTF
TGTGCCAGCAGCGGAGCGGCAGGGGGCGCCGGTGGCTACACCTTC
>NA|TRBV10-3|NA|TRBJ1-5
CAISAGVNQPQHF
TGTGCCATCAGTGCAGGGGTCAATCAGCCCCAGCATTTT
>once|TRBV4-3|TRBD1|TRBJ2-7
CASSQDPTGGQNEQYF
TGCGCCAGCAGCCAAGATCCCACAGGGGGACAAAACGAGCAGTACTTC
>NA|TRBV5-6|TRBD1|TRBJ1-6
CASSLIGQGVSPLHF
TGTGCCAGCAGCTTAATAGGACAGGGGGTTTCACCCCTCCACTTT
>NA|TRBV6-6|NA|TRBJ1-4
CAGGLLNEKLFF
TGTGCCGGAGGACTGCTCAATGAAAAACTGTTTTTT
>NA|TRBV5-1|TRBD1|TRBJ1-2
CASSGRDSYGYTF
TGCGCCAGCAGCGGCCGGGACAGCTATGGCTACACCTTC
>NA|TRBV30|NA|TRBJ2-7
CAWTQPSIHEQYF
TGTGCCTGGACCCAGCCTAGCATACACGAGCAGTACTTC
>NA|TRBV30|TRBD1|TRBJ1-2
CALTGGYGYTF
TGTGCCCTGACAGGGGGTTATGGCTACACCTTC
>NA|TRBV15|TRBD1|TRBJ1-6
CATSSWTGPRNSPLHF
TGTGCCACCAGCTCCTGGACAGGGCCAAGAAATTCACCCCTCCACTTT
>NA|TRBV5-1|TRBD1|TRBJ2-5
CASSLGGSTGVAPETQYF
TGCGCCAGCAGCTTGGGGGGCTCGACAGGGGTGGCACCGGAGACCCAGTACTTC
>NA|TRBV11-1|NA|TRBJ1-6
CASSPNTVRSNSPLHF
TGTGCCAGCAGTCCCAACACAGTGAGAAGCAATTCCCCCCTCCACTTT
>NA|TRBV7-2|TRBD2|TRBJ2-7
CASSWRAGGPSGYEQYF
TGTGCCAGCAGTTGGCGGGCGGGAGGTCCCTCGGGTTACGAGCAGTACTTC
>few|TRBV4-1|TRBD2|TRBJ2-7
CASSQALAGLFEQYF
TGCGCCAGCAGCCAAGCCCTAGCGGGGCTGTTCGAGCAGTACTTC
>NA|TRBV4-1|TRBD1|TRBJ1-3
CASTRTGGFGNTIYF
TGCGCCAGCACCCGGACAGGGGGATTTGGAAACACCATATATTTT